This TCR beta chain was retrieved from a study of blood T cell repertoires in COVID-19. Study as a whole: Material from acute and convalescent COVID-19 was sourced from the United States, Italy and Spain.

As originally analysed: Amplifying reference gene primers gave estimates of nucleated cell counts. The protocol was immunoSEQ multiplex PCR, while the TCRdb copy is restricted to in-frame clones and leaves out a portion. V and J calls and clone size come straight from that table; D and trimming were deduced from the DNA. Among approximately 250,000 clones listed, less than 95% were seen once. The germline CDR1 and CDR2 sequences are LNHDA and SQIVND (reference sequence). Losses at the gene ends were 10 bases for V and 7 bases for J; bases not matched to a gene: 15. The CDR3 extends over 15 amino acids. Cohorts were determined from participant-reported clinical history.

The chain employs TRBV19 and TRBJ2-1, with TRBD2 matching 8 bases. Sequences were obtained from PBMCs or T cells enriched from blood (not recorded which). The sequence was obtained from a middle-aged man who had been exposed to COVID-19. Here the CDR3 DNA reads TGTGCCACCTCCCCGGGAACAGCGGGAGCAAATGAGCAGTTCTTC. It yields the protein CATSPGTAGANEQFF.